This TCR beta chain was recovered during a study of monozygotic twins with inflammatory bowel disease. Phlebotomy per donor yielded a single 2.5 ml blood sample. To note about this clonotype: Its antigen remains unknown.

General study findings and limits: Researchers reported no repertoire similarity difference between concordant and discordant twins, possibly from limited power. The study found lower TCRbeta diversity (inverse Simpson) in IBD patients than in healthy co-twins.

The CDR3 loop spans 15 amino acids. Germline lookup yields CDR1 MGHRA and CDR2 YSYEKL. Per TCR library, approximately 3.5 ug of total RNA was used. TCRdb reprocessed the 5' RACE reads; each CDR3 protein has one entry and no DNA is given. The sample table includes fewer than 450,000 distinct CDR3 sequences. Sequencing input: blood. The sequence came from a human donor with ulcerative colitis or Crohn's disease, or a healthy co-twin of an affected twin (not recorded which). The chain has TRBV4-1 and TRBJ1-4; TCRdb calls TRBD1, which cannot be checked without DNA. The CDR3 loop reads CASSQDRDRPEKLFF.